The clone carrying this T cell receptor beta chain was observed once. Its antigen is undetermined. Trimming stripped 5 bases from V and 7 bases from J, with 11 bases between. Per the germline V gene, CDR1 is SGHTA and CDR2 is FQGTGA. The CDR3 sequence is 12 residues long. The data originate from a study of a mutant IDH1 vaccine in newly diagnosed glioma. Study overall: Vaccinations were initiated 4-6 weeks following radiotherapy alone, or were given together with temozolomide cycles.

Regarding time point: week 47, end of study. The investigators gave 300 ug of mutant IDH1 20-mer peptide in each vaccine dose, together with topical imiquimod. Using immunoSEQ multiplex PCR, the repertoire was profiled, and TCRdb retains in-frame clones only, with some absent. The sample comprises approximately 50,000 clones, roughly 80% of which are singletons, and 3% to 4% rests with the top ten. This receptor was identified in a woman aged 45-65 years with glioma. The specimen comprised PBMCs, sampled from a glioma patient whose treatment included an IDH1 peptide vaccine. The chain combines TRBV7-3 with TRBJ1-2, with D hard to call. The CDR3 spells CASSVDVAGYTF. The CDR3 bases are TGTGCCAGCAGCGTGGACGTTGCTGGCTACACCTTC.